This T cell receptor beta chain was profiled in a study of OX40 agonist ivuxolimab in advanced cancers. The study in broad terms: Ivuxolimab, which targeted the costimulatory receptor OX40 (CD134), was an agonistic, fully human IgG2 monoclonal antibody. Intravenous ivuxolimab was administered to patients every 2 weeks at six dose levels: 0.01, 0.1, 0.3, 1.5, 3 and 10 mg/kg. Among the 50 to 55 dose-escalation patients, 19 had hepatocellular carcinoma, some 15 melanoma, 9 renal cell carcinoma and 9 head and neck cancer. A male proportion of 82.7% and a mean age of approximately 61 years, ranging from 23 to 79, were recorded for the dose-escalation cohort. Prior anti-PD-1, anti-PD-L1 or anti-CTLA-4 therapy was permitted, and less than 45% of dose-escalation patients had received checkpoint inhibitors. Partial responses occurred in three dose-escalation patients, of whom one had hepatocellular carcinoma and two had cutaneous melanoma. Peripheral TCRbeta sequencing aimed to test whether ivuxolimab altered TCR sequence diversity and caused clonal T-cell expansion. The paper reports the monotherapy dose-escalation portion (N of about 50 patients) of the phase I ivuxolimab trial.

V has 5 bases trimmed and J has 7 bases trimmed; junction bases matching no gene number 14. From the cysteine up to the phenylalanine, the CDR3 has a length of 15 residues. Only the CDR3 DNA is retained, 45 bases long and in frame from the first base. Via the germline V gene, CDR1 is SGHTA and CDR2 FQGNSA. Genomic DNA was extracted from sorted cells for sequencing of the TCRbeta CDR3 region. The immunoSEQ Assay was used to sequence the TCRbeta CDR3 regions. In TCRdb, the immuneACCESS table is reduced to in-frame sequences with V and J assigned. These tables do not hold every clone; where another copy was compared, an unresolved V gene accounts for under half, and the others remain unexplained. For this sample the table gives over 60,000 clones, of which roughly nine tenths were detected only once. Together, the top ten hold around 2% of the sample. The full study reports these points: After ivuxolimab, more expanded clones were found on average in CD8+ T cells than in CD4+ T cells. Low levels of normalized T-cell clonal expansion were also seen in some patients who did not respond. Clonal expansion of both CD4+ and CD8+ blood T cells was observed from baseline to week 6 at doses 0.1 to 3.0 mg/kg. The antigen specificity of the peripheral T cells that underwent clonal expansion was not determined. Partial responders in the 0.1-3.0 mg/kg groups had among the lowest normalized peripheral clonal expansion, especially among CD8+ T cells.

This clone came up a few times. The antigen it recognizes is unknown. No base quality values were provided; no much bigger clone lies one nucleotide off. The trial excluded patients who had a history of autoimmune disease or who were on systemic immunosuppression. Peripheral blood for TCR sequencing was collected from all dose cohorts at baseline, on cycle 4 day 1, and on cycle 7 day 1. Samples came from an open-label, multicenter, first-in-human phase I dose-escalation trial of ivuxolimab. Adults with locally advanced or metastatic head and neck squamous cell, hepatocellular, melanoma or renal cell carcinoma were enrolled in the trial. CD4+ and CD8+ T cells were sorted separately from peripheral blood before TCR sequencing.

The chain couples TRBV7-2 to TRBJ2-7; 7 nucleotides in the junction match TRBD2. The sample in question was CD4+ or CD8+ T cells sorted from blood, obtained in a trial of the OX40 agonist ivuxolimab. The TCR originated in an adult with an advanced solid tumor such as melanoma, head and neck, liver or kidney cancer. The CDR3 region reads CASSPRGLQNGEQYF. In nucleotides, the sequence is TGTGCCAGCAGCCCCCGGGGACTACAAAATGGGGAGCAGTACTTC.